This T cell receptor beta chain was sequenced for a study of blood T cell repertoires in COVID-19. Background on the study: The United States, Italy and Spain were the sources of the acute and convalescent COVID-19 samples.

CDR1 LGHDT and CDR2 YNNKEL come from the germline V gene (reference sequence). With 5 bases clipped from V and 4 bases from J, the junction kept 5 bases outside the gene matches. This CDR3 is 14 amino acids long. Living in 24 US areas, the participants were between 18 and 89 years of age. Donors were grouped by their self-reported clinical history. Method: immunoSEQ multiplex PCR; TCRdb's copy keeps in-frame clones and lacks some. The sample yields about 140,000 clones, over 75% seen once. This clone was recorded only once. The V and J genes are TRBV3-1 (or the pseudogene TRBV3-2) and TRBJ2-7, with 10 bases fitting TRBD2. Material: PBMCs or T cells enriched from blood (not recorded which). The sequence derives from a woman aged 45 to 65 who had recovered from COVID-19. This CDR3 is CASSALAGAYEQYF. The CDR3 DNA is TGTGCCAGCAGCGCTCTAGCGGGGGCGTACGAGCAGTACTTC.